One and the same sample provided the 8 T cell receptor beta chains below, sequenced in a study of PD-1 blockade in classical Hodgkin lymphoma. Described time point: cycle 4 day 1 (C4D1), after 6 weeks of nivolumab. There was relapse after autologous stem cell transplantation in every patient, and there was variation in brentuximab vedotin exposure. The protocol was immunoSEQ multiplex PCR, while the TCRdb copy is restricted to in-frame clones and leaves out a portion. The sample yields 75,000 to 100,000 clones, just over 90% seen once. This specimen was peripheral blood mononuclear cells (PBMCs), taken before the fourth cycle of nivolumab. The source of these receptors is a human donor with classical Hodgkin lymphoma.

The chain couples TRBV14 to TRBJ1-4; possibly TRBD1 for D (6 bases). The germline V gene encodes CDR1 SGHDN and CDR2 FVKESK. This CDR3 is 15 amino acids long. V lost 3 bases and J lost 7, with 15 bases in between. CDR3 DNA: TGTGCCAGCAGCCAGGTCGGGGGGCTCGGTGAAAAACTGTTTTTT. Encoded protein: CASSQVGGLGEKLFF.

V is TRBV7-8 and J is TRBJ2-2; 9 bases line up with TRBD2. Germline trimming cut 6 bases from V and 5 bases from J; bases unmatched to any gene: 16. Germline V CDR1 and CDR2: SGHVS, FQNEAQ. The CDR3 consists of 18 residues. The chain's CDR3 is CASSSGRSGSERTGELFF. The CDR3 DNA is TGTGCCAGCAGTTCCGGCCGTAGCGGGAGTGAGAGGACCGGGGAGCTGTTTTTT.

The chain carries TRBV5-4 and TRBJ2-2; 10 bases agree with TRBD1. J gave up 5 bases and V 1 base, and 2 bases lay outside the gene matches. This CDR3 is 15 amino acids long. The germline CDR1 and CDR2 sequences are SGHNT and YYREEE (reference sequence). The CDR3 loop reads CASSLRTGGTGELFF. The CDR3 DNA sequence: TGTGCCAGCAGCTTGCGGACAGGGGGGACCGGGGAGCTGTTTTTT.

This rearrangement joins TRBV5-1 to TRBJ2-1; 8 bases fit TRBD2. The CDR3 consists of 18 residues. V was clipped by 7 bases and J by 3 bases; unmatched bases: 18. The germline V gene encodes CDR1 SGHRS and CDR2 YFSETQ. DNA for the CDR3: TGCGCCAGCCGACACGGGGGGGCCCTGACGGATGGCTACAATGAGCAGTTCTTC. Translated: CASRHGGALTDGYNEQFF.

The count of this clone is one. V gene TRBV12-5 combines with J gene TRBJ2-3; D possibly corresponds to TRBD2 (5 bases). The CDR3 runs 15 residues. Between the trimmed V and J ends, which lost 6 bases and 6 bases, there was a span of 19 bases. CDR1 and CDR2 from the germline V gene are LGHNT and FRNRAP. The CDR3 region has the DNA TGTGCTAGTGGACCCTCCGGACTTACTGGGGATACGCAGTATTTT. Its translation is CASGPSGLTGDTQYF.

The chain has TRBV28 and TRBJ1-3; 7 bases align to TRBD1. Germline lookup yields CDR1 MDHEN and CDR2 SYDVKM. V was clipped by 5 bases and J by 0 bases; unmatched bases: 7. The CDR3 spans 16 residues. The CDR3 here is CASSTPDRSSGNTIYF. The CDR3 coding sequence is TGTGCCAGCAGTACACCGGACAGGAGCTCTGGAAACACCATATATTTT. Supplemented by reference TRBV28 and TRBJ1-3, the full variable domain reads DVKVTQSSRYLVKRTGEKVFLECVQDMDHENMFWYRQDPGLGLRLIYFSYDVKMKEKGDIPEGYSVSREKKERFSLILESASTNQTSMYLCASSTPDRSSGNTIYFGEGSWLTVV.

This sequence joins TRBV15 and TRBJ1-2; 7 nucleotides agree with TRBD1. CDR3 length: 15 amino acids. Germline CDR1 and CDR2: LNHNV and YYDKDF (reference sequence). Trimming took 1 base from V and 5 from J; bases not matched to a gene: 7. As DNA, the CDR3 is TGTGCCACCAGCAGAGTGTATCAACAGGGGTATGGCTACACCTTC. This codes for CATSRVYQQGYGYTF.

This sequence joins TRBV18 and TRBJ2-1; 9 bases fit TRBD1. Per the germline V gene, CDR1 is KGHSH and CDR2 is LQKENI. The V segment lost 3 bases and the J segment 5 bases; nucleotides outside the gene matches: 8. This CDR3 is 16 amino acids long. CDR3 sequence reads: CASSPRDRDYNNEQFF. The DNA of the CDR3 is TGTGCCAGCTCACCCCGGGACAGGGATTATAACAATGAGCAGTTCTTC.